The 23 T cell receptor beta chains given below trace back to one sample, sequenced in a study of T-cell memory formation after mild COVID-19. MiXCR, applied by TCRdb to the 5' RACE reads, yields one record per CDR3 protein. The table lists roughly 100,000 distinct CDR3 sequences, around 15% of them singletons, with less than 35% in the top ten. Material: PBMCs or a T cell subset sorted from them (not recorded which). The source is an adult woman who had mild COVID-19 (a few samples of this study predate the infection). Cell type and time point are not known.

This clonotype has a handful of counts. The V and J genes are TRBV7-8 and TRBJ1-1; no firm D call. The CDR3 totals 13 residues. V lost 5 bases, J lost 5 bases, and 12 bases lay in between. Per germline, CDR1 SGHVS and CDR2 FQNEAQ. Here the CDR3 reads CASSPRRATEAFF. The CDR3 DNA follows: TGTGCCAGCAGCCCCCGTAGAGCAACTGAAGCTTTCTTT.

The DNA of the CDR3 is TGTGCCAGCAGCCAAGGGGGCGGATACACCATATATTTT. This encodes CASSQGGGYTIYF. The chain has TRBV12-3 or TRBV12-4 and TRBJ1-3; the match to TRBD1 covers 7 bases. This CDR3 has 13 amino acids. V lost 6 bases, J lost 8 bases, and 7 bases stayed unmatched.

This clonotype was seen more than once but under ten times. In nucleotides, the CDR3 is TGTGCCAGTAGTATAGTCGGCGGGGCGTTAACAGATACGCAGTATTTT. Amino acids: CASSIVGGALTDTQYF. The V and J genes are TRBV19 and TRBJ2-3; D is possibly TRBD2 (6 bases). Per the germline V gene, CDR1 is LNHDA and CDR2 is SQIVND (reference sequence). This CDR3 is built from 16 residues. The V and J ends lost 1 base and 3 bases respectively, with 14 bases between them. Looking up the rest from reference TRBV19 and TRBJ2-3 gives the full variable domain: DGGITQSPKYLFRKEGQNVTLSCEQNLNHDAMYWYRQDPGQGLRLIYYSQIVNDFQKGDIAEGYSVSREKKESFPLTVTSAQKNPTAFYLCASSIVGGALTDTQYFGPGTRLTVL.

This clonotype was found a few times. The CDR3 DNA is TGTGCCTGGAGTGAAACAGATACGCAGTATTTT. Its protein product is CAWSETDTQYF. The chain couples TRBV30 to TRBJ2-3; no definite D call. This CDR3 spans 11 amino acids. Trimming removed 1 base from V and 3 bases from J, with 2 bases in between. Germline CDR1 GTSNPN, CDR2 SVGIG (reference sequence). The whole variable domain, filled in from reference TRBV30 and TRBJ2-3, reads SQTIHQWPATLVQPVGSPLSLECTVEGTSNPNLYWYRQAAGRGLQLLFYSVGIGQISSEVPQNLSASRPQDRQFILSSKKLLLSDSGFYLCAWSETDTQYFGPGTRLTVL.

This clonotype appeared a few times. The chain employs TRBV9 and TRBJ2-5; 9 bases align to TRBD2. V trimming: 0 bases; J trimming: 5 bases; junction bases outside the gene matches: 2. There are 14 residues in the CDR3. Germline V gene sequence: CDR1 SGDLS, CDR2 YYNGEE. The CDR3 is CASSVDTSGETQYF. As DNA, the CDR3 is TGTGCCAGCAGCGTAGATACTAGCGGGGAGACCCAGTACTTC.

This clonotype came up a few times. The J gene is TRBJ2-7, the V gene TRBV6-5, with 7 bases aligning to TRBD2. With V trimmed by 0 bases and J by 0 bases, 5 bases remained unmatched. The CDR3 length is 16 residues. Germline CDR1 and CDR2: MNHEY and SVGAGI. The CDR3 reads CASSYSRGTSSYEQYF. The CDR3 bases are TGTGCCAGCAGTTACTCGCGGGGGACCAGCTCCTACGAGCAGTACTTC.

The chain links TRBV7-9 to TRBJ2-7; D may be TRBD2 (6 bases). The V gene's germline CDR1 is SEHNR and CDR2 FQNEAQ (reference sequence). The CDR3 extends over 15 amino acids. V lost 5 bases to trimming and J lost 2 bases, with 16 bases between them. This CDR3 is CASSLLTGGAYEQYF. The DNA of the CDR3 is TGTGCCAGCAGCCTACTCACCGGAGGGGCCTACGAGCAGTACTTC.

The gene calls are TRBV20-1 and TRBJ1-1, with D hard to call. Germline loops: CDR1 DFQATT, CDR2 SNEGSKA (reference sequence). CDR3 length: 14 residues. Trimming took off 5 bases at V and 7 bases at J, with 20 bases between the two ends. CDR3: CSAQRRTEFHEAFF. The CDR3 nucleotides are TGCAGTGCTCAACGCAGGACGGAGTTTCATGAAGCTTTCTTT.

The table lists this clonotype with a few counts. The CDR3 DNA is TGTGCCAGCAGCGTAGTTGTGAACACTGAAGCTTTCTTT. It specifies CASSVVVNTEAFF. The chain carries TRBV9 and TRBJ1-1; D unresolved. The V end was cut by 0 bases, the J end by 0 bases, with 3 bases between. CDR3 length: 13 amino acids. The germline V gene encodes CDR1 SGDLS and CDR2 YYNGEE.

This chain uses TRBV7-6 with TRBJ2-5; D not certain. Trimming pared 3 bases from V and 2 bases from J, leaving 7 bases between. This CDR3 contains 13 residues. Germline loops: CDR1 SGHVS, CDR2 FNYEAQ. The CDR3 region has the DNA TGTGCCAGCAGCTTTGCTAGACAAGAGACCCAGTACTTC. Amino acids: CASSFARQETQYF. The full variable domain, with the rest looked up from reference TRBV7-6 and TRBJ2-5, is GAGVSQSPRYKVTKRGQDVALRCDPISGHVSLYWYRQALGQGPEFLTYFNYEAQQDKSGLPNDRFSAERPEGSISTLTIQRTEQRDSAMYRCASSFARQETQYFGPGTRLLVL.

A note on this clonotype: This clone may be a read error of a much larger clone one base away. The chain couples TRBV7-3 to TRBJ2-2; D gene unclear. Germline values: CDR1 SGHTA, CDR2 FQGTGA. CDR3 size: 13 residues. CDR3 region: CDSSPLGRGELFF. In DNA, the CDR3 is TGTGACAGCAGCCCCCTAGGACGAGGGGAGCTGTTTTTT.

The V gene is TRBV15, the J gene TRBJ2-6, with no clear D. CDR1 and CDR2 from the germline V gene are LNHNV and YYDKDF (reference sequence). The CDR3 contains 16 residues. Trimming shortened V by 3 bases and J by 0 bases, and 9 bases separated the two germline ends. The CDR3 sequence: CATSRYTSSGANVLTF. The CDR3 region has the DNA TGTGCCACCAGCAGGTACACGAGCTCTGGGGCCAACGTCCTGACTTTC.

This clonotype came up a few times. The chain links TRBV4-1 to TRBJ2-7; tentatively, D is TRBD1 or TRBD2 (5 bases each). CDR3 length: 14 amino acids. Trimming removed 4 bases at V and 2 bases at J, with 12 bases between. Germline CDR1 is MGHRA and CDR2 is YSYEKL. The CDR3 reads CASSLRDQAYEQYF. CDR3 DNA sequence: TGCGCCAGCAGCCTCCGGGACCAGGCCTACGAGCAGTACTTC.

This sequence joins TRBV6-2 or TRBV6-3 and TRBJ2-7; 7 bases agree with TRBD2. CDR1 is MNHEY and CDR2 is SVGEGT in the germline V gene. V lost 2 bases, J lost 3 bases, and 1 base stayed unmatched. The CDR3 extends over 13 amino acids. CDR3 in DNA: TGTGCCAGCAGTTACCCTAGCGGCTACGAGCAGTACTTC. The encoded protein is CASSYPSGYEQYF.

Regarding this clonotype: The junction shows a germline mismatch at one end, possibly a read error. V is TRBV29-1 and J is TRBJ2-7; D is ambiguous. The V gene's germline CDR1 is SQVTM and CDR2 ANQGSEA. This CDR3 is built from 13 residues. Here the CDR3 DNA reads TGCAGCGTTGGAGGTACATTCTCCTACGGGCAGTACTTC. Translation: CSVGGTFSYGQYF.

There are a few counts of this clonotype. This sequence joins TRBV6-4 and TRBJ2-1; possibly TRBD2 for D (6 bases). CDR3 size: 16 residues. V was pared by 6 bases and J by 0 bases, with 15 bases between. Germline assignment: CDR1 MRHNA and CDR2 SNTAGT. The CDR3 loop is CASRPVGGSSYNEQFF. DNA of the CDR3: TGTGCCAGCAGGCCGGTGGGGGGTAGCTCCTACAATGAGCAGTTCTTC.

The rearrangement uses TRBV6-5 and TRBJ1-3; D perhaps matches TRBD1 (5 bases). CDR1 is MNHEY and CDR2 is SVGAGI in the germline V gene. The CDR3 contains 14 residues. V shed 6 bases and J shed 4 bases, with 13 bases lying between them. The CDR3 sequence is CASSYQGSGNTIYF. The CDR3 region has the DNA TGTGCCAGCAGCTATCAGGGCTCCGGAAACACCATATATTTT.

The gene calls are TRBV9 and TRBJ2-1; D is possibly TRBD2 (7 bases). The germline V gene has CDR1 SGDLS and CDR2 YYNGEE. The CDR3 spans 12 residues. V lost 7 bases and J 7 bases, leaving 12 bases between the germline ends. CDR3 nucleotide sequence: TGTGCCAGCGGGGGGGCGGAGAATGAGCAGTTCTTC. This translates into CASGGAENEQFF.

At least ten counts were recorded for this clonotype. The CDR3 reads CASSQDEGETQYF. In DNA, the CDR3 is TGCGCCAGCAGCCAAGATGAGGGAGAGACCCAGTACTTC. This chain uses TRBV4-3 with TRBJ2-5, with D maybe TRBD2 (5 bases). Trimming removed 0 bases from V and 4 bases from J, with 6 bases in between. This CDR3 is built from 13 residues. The germline CDR1 and CDR2 sequences are LGHNA and YSLEER.

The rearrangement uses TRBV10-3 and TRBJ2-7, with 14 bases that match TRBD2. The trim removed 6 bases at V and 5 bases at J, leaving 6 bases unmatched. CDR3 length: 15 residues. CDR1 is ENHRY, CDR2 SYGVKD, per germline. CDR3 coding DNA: TGTGCCATCAGCGAACCGGGACTAGCGGGAGACGAGCAGTACTTC. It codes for CAISEPGLAGDEQYF.

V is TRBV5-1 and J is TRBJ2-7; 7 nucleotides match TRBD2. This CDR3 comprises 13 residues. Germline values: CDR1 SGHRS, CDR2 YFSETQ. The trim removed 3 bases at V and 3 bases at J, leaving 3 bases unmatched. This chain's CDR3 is CASSSRTSYEQYF. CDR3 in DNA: TGCGCCAGCAGCTCCCGGACTAGCTACGAGCAGTACTTC.

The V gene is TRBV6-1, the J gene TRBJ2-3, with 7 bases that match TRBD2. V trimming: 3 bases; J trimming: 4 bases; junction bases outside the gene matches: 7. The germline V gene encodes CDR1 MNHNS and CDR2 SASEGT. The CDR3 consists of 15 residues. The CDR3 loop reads CASSEGTTSSDTQYF. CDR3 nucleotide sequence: TGTGCCAGCAGTGAGGGGACTACCAGTTCAGATACGCAGTATTTT.

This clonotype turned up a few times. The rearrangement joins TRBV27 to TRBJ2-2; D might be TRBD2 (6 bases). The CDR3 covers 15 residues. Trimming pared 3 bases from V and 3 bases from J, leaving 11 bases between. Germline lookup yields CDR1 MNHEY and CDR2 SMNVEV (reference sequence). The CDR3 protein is CASSFRRDYTGELFF. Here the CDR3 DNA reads TGTGCCAGCAGTTTCCGCAGGGACTACACCGGGGAGCTGTTTTTT.